A selection of T cell receptor beta chains follows, all from one sample in a study of cytomegalovirus exposure and HLA in healthy donors. The repertoire was sequenced with immunoSEQ multiplex PCR; TCRdb's copy has only in-frame clones and lacks some. This sample has 200,000 or so clones, with 75% to 80% found just once. Specimen: PBMCs. The receptors come from a man aged 18 to 30 in good health and CMV-seronegative. CDR3s include the opening cysteine and the closing phenylalanine or tryptophan. The D gene is left open where the match is weak. Clone size is shown for a subset of rows, as once, few, many or a class of expanded clone.

clone_size,j_call,v_call,d_call,cdr3_length,cdr3_nt,cdr3_aa
once,TRBJ2-3,TRBV5-1,-,14,TGCGCCAGCCTACTCGGCGGGGGCACAGATACGCAGTATTTT,CASLLGGGTDTQYF
-,TRBJ1-2,TRBV14,TRBD1,15,TGTGCCAGCAGCCAATCCTTGACAGGGGAAAATGGCTACACCTTC,CASSQSLTGENGYTF
-,TRBJ2-5,TRBV7-2,TRBD1,13,TGTGCCAGCAGACAGGGGGTTGGGGAGACCCAGTACTTC,CASRQGVGETQYF
-,TRBJ2-4,TRBV10-3,TRBD2,12,TGTGCCACTTCTAGCGGAGAAAACATTCAGTACTTC,CATSSGENIQYF
-,TRBJ1-2,TRBV9,-,14,TGTGCCAGCAGCTCCGCAGGGGCTGGGTACGGCTACACCTTC,CASSSAGAGYGYTF
-,TRBJ2-5,TRBV5-6,-,17,TGTGCCAGCAGCAGTTCCTTCAAGTCTAGCTCCCAAGAGACCCAGTACTTC,CASSSSFKSSSQETQYF
-,TRBJ2-4,TRBV9,-,15,TGTGCCAGCAGCCCGAGGGATGGCGCCAAAAACATTCAGTACTTC,CASSPRDGAKNIQYF
-,TRBJ1-2,TRBV5-6,TRBD1,11,TGTGCCAGCAGCTCAGGACAGGTGTACACCTTC,CASSSGQVYTF
-,TRBJ2-5,TRBV7-6,TRBD2,18,TGTGCCAGCAGCTTAACCGGATATAGCGGGGGGATCCAAGAGACCCAGTACTTC,CASSLTGYSGGIQETQYF
-,TRBJ1-5,TRBV19,-,16,TGTGCCAGTAGTAGTGACAGGTTGTATAGCAATCAGCCCCAGCATTTT,CASSSDRLYSNQPQHF
-,TRBJ1-1,TRBV30,-,14,TGTGCCTTGAGCACGACCGGGTTCCGCACTGAAGCTTTCTTT,CALSTTGFRTEAFF
-,TRBJ2-2,TRBV18,TRBD1,15,TGTGCCAGCTCACTGGGACAGGGGCACACCGGGGAGCTGTTTTTT,CASSLGQGHTGELFF
once,TRBJ2-1,TRBV14,-,15,TGTGCCAGCAGCCAAGATAAGATAGCGGTCAATGAGCAGTTCTTC,CASSQDKIAVNEQFF
-,TRBJ2-3,TRBV6-4,-,15,TGTGCCAGCAGTCGCGGTGGGGGCGGCACAGATACGCAGTATTTT,CASSRGGGGTDTQYF
-,TRBJ2-7,TRBV15,TRBD2,15,TGTGCCACCAGCTCGCGACTAGCGGGAGCTTACGAGCAGTACTTC,CATSSRLAGAYEQYF
-,TRBJ1-2,TRBV6-5,-,12,TGTGCCAGCAGTTCGCGGGGGGGAGGCTACACCTTC,CASSSRGGGYTF
few,TRBJ2-5,TRBV15,-,12,TGTGCCACCACCAGGGGAGCGGAGACCCAGTACTTC,CATTRGAETQYF
-,TRBJ1-5,TRBV18,TRBD1,15,TGTGCCAGCTCACCCGGACAGGGGGACAATCAGCCCCAGCATTTT,CASSPGQGDNQPQHF
-,TRBJ2-3,TRBV7-6,-,14,TGTGCCAGCAGCCCTACAGGAATCACAGACACGCAGTATTTT,CASSPTGITDTQYF
-,TRBJ2-2,TRBV5-4,-,15,TGTGCCAGCAGCTTGGGGGGCGGCGGCACCGGGGAGCTGTTTTTT,CASSLGGGGTGELFF
-,TRBJ2-7,TRBV6-5,TRBD1,13,TGTGCCAGCAGTTACACAGGGGCCTACGAGCAGTACTTC,CASSYTGAYEQYF
-,TRBJ2-5,TRBV7-2,TRBD2,16,TGTGCCAGCAGCCCTACTGGGGGAGGGACCGGGGAGACCCAGTACTTC,CASSPTGGGTGETQYF
-,TRBJ2-2,TRBV27,-,13,TGTGCCAGCAGTTCCCGGAACACCGGGGAGCTGTTTTTT,CASSSRNTGELFF
-,TRBJ2-3,TRBV6-6,-,13,TGTGCCAGCAGTTCCCCTCGGCGGGATACGCAGTATTTT,CASSSPRRDTQYF
-,TRBJ2-7,TRBV4-3,TRBD1,14,TGCGCCAGCAGCCAAGGGGGACAGACCTACGAGCAGTACTTC,CASSQGGQTYEQYF
-,TRBJ1-1,TRBV29-1,-,14,TGCAGCGCCGCCTTACAGGAATTAAACACTGAAGCTTTCTTT,CSAALQELNTEAFF
-,TRBJ2-3,TRBV10-3,TRBD1,15,TGTGCCATCAGTGAGTCGGACAGGGGCACAGATACGCAGTATTTT,CAISESDRGTDTQYF
-,TRBJ2-2,TRBV14,-,12,TGTGCCAGCAGCCTGAGAGGAGTGGAGCTGTTTTTT,CASSLRGVELFF
-,TRBJ2-7,TRBV5-1,TRBD1,12,TGCGCCAGCACGGGACAGGTCGACGAGCAGTACTTC,CASTGQVDEQYF
-,TRBJ1-4,TRBV4-1,-,18,TGCGCCAGCAGCCAAGGCATGTATGTCGCGGAGCGGGGTGAAAAACTGTTTTTT,CASSQGMYVAERGEKLFF
-,TRBJ1-1,TRBV6-5,-,14,TGTGCCAGCAGTTACTCGAAATCTTCCTTTGAGGCTTTCTTT,CASSYSKSSFEAFF
-,TRBJ2-3,TRBV5-8,-,15,TGTGCCAGCAGCTTTGGCGGGGACGCTACAGATACGCAGTATTTT,CASSFGGDATDTQYF
few,TRBJ1-5,TRBV18,TRBD1,16,TGTGCCAGCTCCAAGTCGGGACAGGGGAGCAATCAGCCCCAGCATTTT,CASSKSGQGSNQPQHF
few,TRBJ1-5,TRBV19,-,15,TGTGCCAGTAGGAACACGGGTGGGAGCAATCAGCCCCAGCATTTT,CASRNTGGSNQPQHF
-,TRBJ2-1,TRBV30,-,15,TGTGCCTGGAGCTCCCAGGGTTTCTCCTACAATGAGCAGTTCTTC,CAWSSQGFSYNEQFF
-,TRBJ1-2,TRBV30,-,11,TGTGCCTGGACTGAGAACTATGGCTACACCTTC,CAWTENYGYTF
-,TRBJ2-3,TRBV9,-,15,TGTGCCAGCAGCGTAGTGGCCCAACCCACAGATACGCAGTATTTT,CASSVVAQPTDTQYF
few,TRBJ2-2,TRBV5-1,-,13,TGCGCCAGCAGCTTGTACTCCCGTGGGGAGCTGTTTTTT,CASSLYSRGELFF
-,TRBJ1-5,TRBV6-5,-,15,TGTGCCAGCAGTTACTCGCGGGATAGCAATCAGCCCCAGCATTTT,CASSYSRDSNQPQHF
-,TRBJ1-6,TRBV5-1,TRBD1,19,TGCGCCAGCAGCTTGGGGGTAGAAGGAGCAGGGACAGGCGTTTCACCCCTCCACTTT,CASSLGVEGAGTGVSPLHF
once,TRBJ1-2,TRBV7-9,TRBD1,16,TGTGCCAGCAGCTCCTCAGGGGCGGACAGGAACTATGGCTACACCTTC,CASSSSGADRNYGYTF
few,TRBJ1-2,TRBV18,TRBD1,15,TGTGCCAGCTCACCGGACAGGGATTATGGATATGGCTACACCTTC,CASSPDRDYGYGYTF
-,TRBJ2-7,TRBV30,TRBD2,15,TGTGCCTGGAGTGTTCGGGGACTAGGCTTCTACGAGCAGTACTTC,CAWSVRGLGFYEQYF
-,TRBJ2-7,TRBV28,-,12,TGTGCCAGCAGGGATGGACTCTACGAGCAGTACTTC,CASRDGLYEQYF
-,TRBJ2-7,TRBV27,TRBD2,16,TGTGCCAGCAGGGGACTAGCGGGAGTGGGTGCCTACGAGCAGTACTTC,CASRGLAGVGAYEQYF
few,TRBJ1-2,TRBV5-1,TRBD1,13,TGCGCCAGCAGCTTGGGGACAGGGGATGGCTACACCTTC,CASSLGTGDGYTF
-,TRBJ2-4,TRBV10-2,-,17,TGCGCCAGCAGTGACGACAGCAGGAGTTTAGCCAAAAACATTCAGTACTTC,CASSDDSRSLAKNIQYF
-,TRBJ1-2,TRBV5-6,-,14,TGTGCCAGCACCACAGGGAGGGTTGAGAGGGGCTACACCTTC,CASTTGRVERGYTF
few,TRBJ1-2,TRBV7-9,TRBD1,17,TGTGCCAGCAGCTTAGCCCGTCCGGGACAGAAGCCGTATGGCTACACCTTC,CASSLARPGQKPYGYTF
-,TRBJ2-5,TRBV18,TRBD2,16,TGTGCCAGCTCACCACCGGGCGGGGGGAGCCAAGAGACCCAGTACTTC,CASSPPGGGSQETQYF
-,TRBJ2-1,TRBV5-1,TRBD2,16,TGCGCCAGCAGCGAGGAAACTAGCGCATTCTACAATGAGCAGTTCTTC,CASSEETSAFYNEQFF
-,TRBJ1-4,TRBV30,-,16,TGTGCCTGGAGCCGAAGGTGGACAGTCTCTGATGAAAAACTGTTTTTT,CAWSRRWTVSDEKLFF
-,TRBJ1-2,TRBV6-1,-,12,TGTGCCAGCAGGGGGGGAGCCAGGGGCTACACCTTC,CASRGGARGYTF
-,TRBJ1-2,TRBV6-5,-,14,TGTGCCAGCAGTTCCAGGGAAAGTAACTATGGCTACACCTTC,CASSSRESNYGYTF
-,TRBJ1-1,TRBV7-2,TRBD1,13,TGTGCCAGCAGCTCACAGGGGGACACTGAAGCTTTCTTT,CASSSQGDTEAFF
-,TRBJ2-3,TRBV18,TRBD1,16,TGTGCCAGCTCCTTTAAAGGGGACAGGGGAGAGCATACGCAGTATTTT,CASSFKGDRGEHTQYF
-,TRBJ2-3,TRBV6-5,-,13,TGTGCCAGCAGTGGGCCAAGTAAGGATACGCAGTATTTT,CASSGPSKDTQYF
-,TRBJ2-7,TRBV5-6,-,15,TGTGCCAGCAACTCTCTCTACAGTTCCTCCTACGAGCAGTACTTC,CASNSLYSSSYEQYF